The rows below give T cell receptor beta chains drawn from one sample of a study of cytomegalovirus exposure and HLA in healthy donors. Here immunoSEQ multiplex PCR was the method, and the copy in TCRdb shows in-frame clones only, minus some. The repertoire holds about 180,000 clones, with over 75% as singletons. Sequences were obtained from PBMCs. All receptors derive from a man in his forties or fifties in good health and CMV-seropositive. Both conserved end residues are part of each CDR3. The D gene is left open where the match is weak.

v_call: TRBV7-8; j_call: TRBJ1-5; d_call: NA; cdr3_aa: CASSLESQGFRPQHF
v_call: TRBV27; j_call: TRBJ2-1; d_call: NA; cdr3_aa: CASSLGTRSYNEQFF
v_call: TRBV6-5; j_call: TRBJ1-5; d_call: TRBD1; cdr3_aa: CASSSVTGYSNQPQHF
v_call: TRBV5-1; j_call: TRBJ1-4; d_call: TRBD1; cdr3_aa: CASSLSTGVEKLFF
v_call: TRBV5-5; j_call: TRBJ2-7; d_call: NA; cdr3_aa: CASSLDIALGEQYF
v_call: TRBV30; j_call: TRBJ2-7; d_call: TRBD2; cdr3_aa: CAWSQGGTAQYF
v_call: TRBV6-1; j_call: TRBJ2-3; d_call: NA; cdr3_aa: CASTAQGASTDTQYF
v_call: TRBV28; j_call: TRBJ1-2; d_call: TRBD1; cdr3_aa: CASSSPGQGALGSGGYTF
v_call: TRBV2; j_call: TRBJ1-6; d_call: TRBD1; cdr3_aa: CASGTGVSSPLHF
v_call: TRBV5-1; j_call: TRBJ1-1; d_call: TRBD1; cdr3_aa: CASSSGGDRGFTEAFF
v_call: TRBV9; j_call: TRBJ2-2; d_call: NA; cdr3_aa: CASSARSGINTGELFF
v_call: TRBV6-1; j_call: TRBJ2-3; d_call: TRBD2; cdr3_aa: CASSEWSSGRADTQYF
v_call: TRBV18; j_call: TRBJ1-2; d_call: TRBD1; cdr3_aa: CASSATETGNYGYTF
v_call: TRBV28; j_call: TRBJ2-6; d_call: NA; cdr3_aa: CASTRGDSGANVLTF
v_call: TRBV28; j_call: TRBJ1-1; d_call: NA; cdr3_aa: CASSFLRGGTEAFF
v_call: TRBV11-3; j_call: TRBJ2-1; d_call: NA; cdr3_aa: CASSSLNEGEQFF
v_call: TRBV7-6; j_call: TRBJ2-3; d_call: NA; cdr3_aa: CASSSGRLATTDTQYF
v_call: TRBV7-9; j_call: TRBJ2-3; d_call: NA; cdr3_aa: CASSSTLERQYF
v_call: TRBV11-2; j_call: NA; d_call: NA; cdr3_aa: CASSLARGSYEQYF
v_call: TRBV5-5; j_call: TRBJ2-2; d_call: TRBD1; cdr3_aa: CASSLLPLDRGRGELFF